This TCR beta chain is drawn from a study of regulatory and conventional T cells in RAG deficiency. V was pared by 3 bases and J by 7 bases, with 8 bases of the junction left unmatched. CDR3 length equals 16 residues. Germline V CDR1 and CDR2: MRHNA, SNTAGT. Conventional CD4+ T cells were sorted from blood as CD25-low CD127-high cells. Assay used: immunoSEQ multiplex PCR; TCRdb lists only in-frame clones, some missing. The sample has around 22,000 clones, 85% to 95% seen once. The sample was also reused in another study, on regulatory T cells. That study reports: Primers: 52 TRBV forward and 13 TRBJ reverse.

Sequencing used CD4+ T cells sorted from blood. This receptor was taken from a human donor in good health. The V call is TRBV6-4, the J call TRBJ2-1, with TRBD2 identical over 11 bases. The CDR3 DNA reads as TGTGCCAGCAGTGATACCGGGACTAGCGGTAATAATGAGCAGTTCTTC. It specifies CASSDTGTSGNNEQFF.